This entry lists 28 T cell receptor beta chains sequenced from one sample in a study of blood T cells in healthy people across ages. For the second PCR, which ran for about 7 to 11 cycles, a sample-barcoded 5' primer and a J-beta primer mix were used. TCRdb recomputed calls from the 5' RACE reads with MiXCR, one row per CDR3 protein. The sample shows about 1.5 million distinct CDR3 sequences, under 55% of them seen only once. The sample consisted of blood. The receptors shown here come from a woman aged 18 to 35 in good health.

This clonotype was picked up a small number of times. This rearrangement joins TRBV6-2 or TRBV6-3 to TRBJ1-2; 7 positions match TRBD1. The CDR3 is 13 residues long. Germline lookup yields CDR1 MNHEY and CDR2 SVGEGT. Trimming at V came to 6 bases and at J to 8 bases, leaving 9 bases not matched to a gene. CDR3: CASRSTGVKGYTF. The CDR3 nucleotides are TGTGCCAGCAGATCCACAGGGGTGAAGGGCTACACCTTC.

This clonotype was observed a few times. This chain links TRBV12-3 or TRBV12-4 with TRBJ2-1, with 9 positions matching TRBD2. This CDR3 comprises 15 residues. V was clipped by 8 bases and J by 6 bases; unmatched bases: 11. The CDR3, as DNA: TGTGCCAGCCCGCGGGGACTAGCTATAATCAATGAGCAGTTCTTC. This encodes CASPRGLAIINEQFF.

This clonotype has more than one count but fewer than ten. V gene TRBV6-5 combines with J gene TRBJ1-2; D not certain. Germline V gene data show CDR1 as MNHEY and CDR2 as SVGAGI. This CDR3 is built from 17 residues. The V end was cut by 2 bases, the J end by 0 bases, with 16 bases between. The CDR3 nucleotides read TGTGCCAGCAGTTACGCGGGTAAAGGCCCAGCTAACTATGGCTACACCTTC. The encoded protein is CASSYAGKGPANYGYTF.

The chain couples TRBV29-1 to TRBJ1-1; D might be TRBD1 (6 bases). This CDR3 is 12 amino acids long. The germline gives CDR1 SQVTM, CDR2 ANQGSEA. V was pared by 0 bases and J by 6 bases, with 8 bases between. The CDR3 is CSVEDGGAEAFF. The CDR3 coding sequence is TGCAGCGTTGAAGATGGGGGCGCTGAAGCTTTCTTT.

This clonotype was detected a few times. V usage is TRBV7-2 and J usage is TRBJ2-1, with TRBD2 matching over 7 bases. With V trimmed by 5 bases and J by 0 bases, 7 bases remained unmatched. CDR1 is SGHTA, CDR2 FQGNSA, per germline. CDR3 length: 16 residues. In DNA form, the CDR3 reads TGTGCCAGCAGCCCGAGACTAGCCAGCTCCTACAATGAGCAGTTCTTC. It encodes CASSPRLASSYNEQFF.

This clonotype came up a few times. CDR3 DNA: TGTGCCAGCAGTTACTCGAACAGGGGGCTTTCACCCCTCCACTTT. This gives the protein CASSYSNRGLSPLHF. J is TRBJ1-6 and V is TRBV6-5; TRBD1 aligns across 9 bases. This CDR3 region has 15 residues. With V trimmed by 0 bases and J by 9 bases, 3 bases remained unmatched. CDR1 and CDR2 from the germline V gene are MNHEY and SVGAGI.

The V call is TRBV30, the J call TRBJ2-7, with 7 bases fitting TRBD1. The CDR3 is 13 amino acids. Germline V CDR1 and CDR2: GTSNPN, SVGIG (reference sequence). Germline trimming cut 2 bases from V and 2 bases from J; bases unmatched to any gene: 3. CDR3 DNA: TGTGCCTGGAGTATCGGACAGGCCTACGAGCAGTACTTC. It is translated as CAWSIGQAYEQYF.

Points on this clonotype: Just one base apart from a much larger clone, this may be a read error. The CDR3 DNA is TGTGCCAGCAACCTAGATATGGGACGGGACTACAATGAGCAGTTCTTC. This encodes CASNLDMGRDYNEQFF. This chain uses TRBV7-9 with TRBJ2-1; D assignment may be TRBD1 or TRBD2 (5 bases each). This CDR3 spans 16 amino acids. Germline V gives CDR1 SEHNR, CDR2 FQNEAQ (reference sequence). The V and J ends lost 7 bases and 3 bases respectively, with 19 bases between them.

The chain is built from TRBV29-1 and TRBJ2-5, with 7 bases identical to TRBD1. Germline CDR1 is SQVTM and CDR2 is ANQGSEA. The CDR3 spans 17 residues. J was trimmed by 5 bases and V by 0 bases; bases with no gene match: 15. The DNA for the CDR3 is TGCAGCGTTGAAGATCTTCGACAGGGAAGTTGGACGGAGACCCAGTACTTC. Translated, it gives CSVEDLRQGSWTETQYF. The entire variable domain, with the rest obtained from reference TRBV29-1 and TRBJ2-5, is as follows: SAVISQKPSRDICQRGTSLTIQCQVDSQVTMMFWYRQQPGQSLTLIATANQGSEATYESGFVIDKFPISRPNLTFSTLTVSNMSPEDSSIYLCSVEDLRQGSWTETQYFGPGTRLLVL.

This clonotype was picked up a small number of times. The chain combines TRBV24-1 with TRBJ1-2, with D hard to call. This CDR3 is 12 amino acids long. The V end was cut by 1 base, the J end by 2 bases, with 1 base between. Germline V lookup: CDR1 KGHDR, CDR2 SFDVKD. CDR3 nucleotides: TGTGCCACCAGTGATTTCAACTATGGCTACACCTTC. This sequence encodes CATSDFNYGYTF.

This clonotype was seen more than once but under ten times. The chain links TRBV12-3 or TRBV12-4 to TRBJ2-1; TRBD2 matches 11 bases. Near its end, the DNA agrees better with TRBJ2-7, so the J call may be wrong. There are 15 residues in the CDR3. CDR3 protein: CASSPGTSGNHEQYF. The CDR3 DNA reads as TGTGCCAGCAGTCCAGGGACTAGCGGCAACCATGAGCAGTACTTC.

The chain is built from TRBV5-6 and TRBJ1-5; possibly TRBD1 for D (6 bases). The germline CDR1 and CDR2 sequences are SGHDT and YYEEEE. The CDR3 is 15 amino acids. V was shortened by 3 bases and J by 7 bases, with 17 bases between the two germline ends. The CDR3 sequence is CASSYGGRGVQPQHF. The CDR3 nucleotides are TGTGCCAGCAGCTACGGGGGGCGCGGGGTCCAGCCCCAGCATTTT.

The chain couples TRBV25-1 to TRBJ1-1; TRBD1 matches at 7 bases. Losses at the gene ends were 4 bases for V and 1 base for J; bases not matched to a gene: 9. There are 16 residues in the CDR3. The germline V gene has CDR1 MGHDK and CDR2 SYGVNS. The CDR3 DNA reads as TGTGCCAGCAGTGTGGAGGGGGCCGGCACGAACACTGAAGCTTTCTTT. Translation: CASSVEGAGTNTEAFF.

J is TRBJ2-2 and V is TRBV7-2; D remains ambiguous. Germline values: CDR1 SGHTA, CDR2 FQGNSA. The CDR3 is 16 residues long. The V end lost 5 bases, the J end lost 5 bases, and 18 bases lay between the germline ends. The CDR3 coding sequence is TGTGCCAGCAGCCCTTATTGGGGTCCTAAGACCGGGGAGCTGTTTTTT. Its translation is CASSPYWGPKTGELFF.

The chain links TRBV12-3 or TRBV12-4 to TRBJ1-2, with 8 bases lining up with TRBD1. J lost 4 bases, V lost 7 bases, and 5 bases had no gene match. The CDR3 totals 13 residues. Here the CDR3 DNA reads TGTGCCAGCAAGTCAGGGGGCACCTATGGCTACACCTTC. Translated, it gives CASKSGGTYGYTF.

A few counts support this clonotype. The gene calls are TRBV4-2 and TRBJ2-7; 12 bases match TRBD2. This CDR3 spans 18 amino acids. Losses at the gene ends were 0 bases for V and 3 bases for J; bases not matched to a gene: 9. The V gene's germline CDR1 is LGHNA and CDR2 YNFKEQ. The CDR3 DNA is TGTGCCAGCAGCCAAGACCTCACTAGCGGGAGGCCTCTCTACGAGCAGTACTTC. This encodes CASSQDLTSGRPLYEQYF.

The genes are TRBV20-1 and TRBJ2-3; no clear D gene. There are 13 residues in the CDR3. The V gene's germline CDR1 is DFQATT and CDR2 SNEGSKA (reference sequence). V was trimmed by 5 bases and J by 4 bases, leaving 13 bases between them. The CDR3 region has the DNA TGCAGTGCTGAAGGCTTGCTCGCAGATACGCAGTATTTT. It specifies CSAEGLLADTQYF.

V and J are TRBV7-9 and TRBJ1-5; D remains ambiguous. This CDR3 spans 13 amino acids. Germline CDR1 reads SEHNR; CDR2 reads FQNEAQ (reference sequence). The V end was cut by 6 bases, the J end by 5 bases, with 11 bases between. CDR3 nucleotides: TGTGCCAGCAGATTCGACGGTGATCAGCCCCAGCATTTT. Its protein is CASRFDGDQPQHF.

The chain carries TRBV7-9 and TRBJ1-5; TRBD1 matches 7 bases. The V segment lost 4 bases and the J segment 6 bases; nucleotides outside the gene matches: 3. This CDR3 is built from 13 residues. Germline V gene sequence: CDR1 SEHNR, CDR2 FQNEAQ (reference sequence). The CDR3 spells CASSSTGPQPQHF. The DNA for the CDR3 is TGTGCCAGCAGCTCGACAGGGCCTCAGCCCCAGCATTTT.

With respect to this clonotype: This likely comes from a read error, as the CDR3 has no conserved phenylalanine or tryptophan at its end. The CDR3 reads CASSWELKQPQHL. CDR3 coding DNA: TGTGCCAGCAGCTGGGAGTTGAAACAGCCCCAGCATTTG. The J gene is TRBJ1-5, the V gene TRBV7-2; D unclear. Trimming cost V 4 bases and J 7 bases, with 11 bases left between them. From germline, CDR1 is SGHTA and CDR2 FQGNSA. The CDR3 consists of 13 residues.

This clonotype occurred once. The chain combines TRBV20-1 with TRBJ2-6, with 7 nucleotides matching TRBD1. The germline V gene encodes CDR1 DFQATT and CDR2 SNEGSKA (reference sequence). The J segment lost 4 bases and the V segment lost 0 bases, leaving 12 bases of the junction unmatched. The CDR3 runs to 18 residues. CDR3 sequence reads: CSARDPGTAPRGANVLTF. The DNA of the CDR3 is TGCAGTGCTAGAGACCCCGGGACAGCGCCTCGCGGGGCCAACGTCCTGACTTTC.

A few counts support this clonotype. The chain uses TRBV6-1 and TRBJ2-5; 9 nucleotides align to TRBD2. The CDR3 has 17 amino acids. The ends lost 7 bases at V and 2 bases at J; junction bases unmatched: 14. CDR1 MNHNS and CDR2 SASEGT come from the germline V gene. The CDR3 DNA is TGTGCCAGCAAAAGACTAGCGGCCTCAAACCGTCAAGAGACCCAGTACTTC. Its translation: CASKRLAASNRQETQYF.

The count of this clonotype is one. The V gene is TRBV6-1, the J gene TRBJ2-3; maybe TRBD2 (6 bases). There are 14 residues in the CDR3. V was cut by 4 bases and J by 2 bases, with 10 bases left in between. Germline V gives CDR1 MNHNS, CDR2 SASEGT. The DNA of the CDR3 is TGTGCCAGCAGTGGGGACTTTCCCACAGATACGCAGTATTTT. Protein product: CASSGDFPTDTQYF.

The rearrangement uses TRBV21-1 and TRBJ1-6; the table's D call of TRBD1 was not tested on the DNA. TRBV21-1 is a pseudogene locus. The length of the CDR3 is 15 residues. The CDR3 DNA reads TGTGCCAGCAGCCCCGGGGACAGGGTAAATTCACCCCTCCACTTT. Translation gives CASSPGDRVNSPLHF.

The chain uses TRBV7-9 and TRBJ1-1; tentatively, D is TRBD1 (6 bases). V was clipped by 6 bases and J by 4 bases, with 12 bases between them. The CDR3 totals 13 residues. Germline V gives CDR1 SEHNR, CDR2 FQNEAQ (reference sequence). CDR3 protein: CASRRVGATEAFF. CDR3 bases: TGTGCCAGCAGAAGAGTGGGGGCCACTGAAGCTTTCTTT.

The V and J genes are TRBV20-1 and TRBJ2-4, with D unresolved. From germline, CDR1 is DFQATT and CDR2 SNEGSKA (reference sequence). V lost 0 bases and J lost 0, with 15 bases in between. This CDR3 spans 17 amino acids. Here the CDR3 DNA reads TGCAGTGCTAGAGATCCTCCTCACGCAGAAGCCAAAAACATTCAGTACTTC. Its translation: CSARDPPHAEAKNIQYF.

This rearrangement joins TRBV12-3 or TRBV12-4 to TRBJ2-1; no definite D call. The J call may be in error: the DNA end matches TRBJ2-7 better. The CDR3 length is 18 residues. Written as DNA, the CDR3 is TGTGCCAGCAGTTTATTTGGGCCCGGGTCCTTCTCCTACAATGAGCAGTACTTC. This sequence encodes CASSLFGPGSFSYNEQYF.

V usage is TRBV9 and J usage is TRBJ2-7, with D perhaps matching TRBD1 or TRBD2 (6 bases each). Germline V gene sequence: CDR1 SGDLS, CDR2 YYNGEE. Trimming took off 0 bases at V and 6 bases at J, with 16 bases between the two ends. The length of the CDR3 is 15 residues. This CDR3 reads CASSVEGGRFSEQYF. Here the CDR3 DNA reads TGTGCCAGCAGCGTAGAAGGGGGGCGCTTTTCCGAGCAGTACTTC. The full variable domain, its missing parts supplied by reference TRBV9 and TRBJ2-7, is DSGVTQTPKHLITATGQRVTLRCSPRSGDLSVYWYQQSLDQGLQFLIQYYNGEERAKGNILERFSAQQFPDLHSELNLSSLELGDSALYFCASSVEGGRFSEQYFGPGTRLTVT.